Listed here are 22 T cell receptor beta chains from one sample, sequenced in a study of cytomegalovirus exposure and HLA in healthy donors. 60 Vbeta and 13 Jbeta primers were used in PCR. Assay used: immunoSEQ multiplex PCR; TCRdb lists only in-frame clones, some missing. The repertoire holds 110,000 or so clones, with over 70% as singletons. Specimen: PBMCs. The receptor set was obtained from a woman aged 45-59 years in good health and CMV-seropositive.

The V and J genes are TRBV7-9 and TRBJ1-1; no clear D. Trimming took 0 bases from V and 1 from J, leaving 9 bases between them. This CDR3 comprises 15 residues. Germline CDR1 is SEHNR and CDR2 is FQNEAQ (reference sequence). The CDR3 DNA reads as TGTGCCAGCAGCTTAGCGTCCCTAGCGAACACTGAAGCTTTCTTT. Translating it yields CASSLASLANTEAFF. The entire variable domain, with the rest obtained from reference TRBV7-9 and TRBJ1-1, is as follows: DTGVSQNPRHKITKRGQNVTFRCDPISEHNRLYWYRQTLGQGPEFLTYFQNEAQLEKSRLLSDRFSAERPKGSFSTLEIQRTEQGDSAMYLCASSLASLANTEAFFGQGTRLTVV.

J is TRBJ2-7 and V is TRBV9; 9 positions match TRBD1. The germline CDR1 and CDR2 sequences are SGDLS and YYNGEE. The CDR3 totals 14 residues. Germline trimming cut 3 bases from V and 2 bases from J; bases unmatched to any gene: 3. The CDR3 here is CASSARQGAYEQYF. The CDR3 DNA is TGTGCCAGCAGCGCCCGACAGGGGGCCTACGAGCAGTACTTC.

This clone was counted a single time. This chain links TRBV19 with TRBJ1-2; maybe TRBD1 (6 bases). CDR3 length: 15 residues. Germline CDR1 is LNHDA and CDR2 is SQIVND (reference sequence). V lost 10 bases, J lost 6 bases, and 24 bases lay in between. The CDR3 nucleotides are TGTGCCATTGCAGGGGACCCAGGGGCCCTACATGGCTACACCTTC. It translates to CAIAGDPGALHGYTF. Looking up the rest from reference TRBV19 and TRBJ1-2 gives the full variable domain: DGGITQSPKYLFRKEGQNVTLSCEQNLNHDAMYWYRQDPGQGLRLIYYSQIVNDFQKGDIAEGYSVSREKKESFPLTVTSAQKNPTAFYLCAIAGDPGALHGYTFGSGTRLTVV.

This clone showed up just a few times. V usage is TRBV7-2 and J usage is TRBJ2-1; 9 bases match TRBD1. The CDR3 spans 15 residues. Germline V gene sequence: CDR1 SGHTA, CDR2 FQGNSA. V lost 5 bases, J lost 6 bases, and 8 bases stayed unmatched. The CDR3 nucleotides read TGTGCCAGCAGCCTACAGGGGGCATTCGTCAATGAGCAGTTCTTC. It encodes CASSLQGAFVNEQFF.

In its sample, this clone was seen a few times. The chain links TRBV5-1 to TRBJ2-1; 7 bases fit TRBD1. Trimming at V came to 0 bases and at J to 8 bases, leaving 8 bases not matched to a gene. The CDR3 spans 15 residues. CDR1 and CDR2 (germline): SGHRS, YFSETQ. CDR3 region: CASSLGRGSVDEQFF. The CDR3 DNA reads as TGCGCCAGCAGCTTGGGCAGGGGGAGCGTCGATGAGCAGTTCTTC.

The chain carries TRBV25-1 and TRBJ1-6; 8 bases are a match to TRBD1. Germline CDR1 and CDR2: MGHDK and SYGVNS. V was pared by 5 bases and J by 2 bases, with 2 bases of the junction left unmatched. This CDR3 is built from 15 residues. DNA for the CDR3: TGTGCCAGCAGTCGACAGGGGACCTATAATTCACCCCTCCACTTT. Its protein product is CASSRQGTYNSPLHF.

The chain recombines TRBV6-1 with TRBJ2-3, with D perhaps TRBD1 (5 bases). CDR3 length equals 14 residues. V gave up 7 bases and J gave up 4 bases, with 15 bases separating them. The germline CDR1 and CDR2 sequences are MNHNS and SASEGT. CDR3 sequence: CASIRQPPSDTQYF. CDR3 DNA sequence: TGTGCCAGCATACGACAGCCTCCTTCAGATACGCAGTATTTT.

The chain has TRBV7-6 and TRBJ1-6, with 12 bases fitting TRBD1. The CDR3 contains 16 residues. The V segment lost 5 bases and the J segment 10 bases; nucleotides outside the gene matches: 9. Germline values: CDR1 SGHVS, CDR2 FNYEAQ. The CDR3 coding sequence is TGTGCCAGCAGCACTCAAGGGGACAGGGGGCGATCACCCCTCCACTTT. This translates into CASSTQGDRGRSPLHF.

This clone was recorded once. The CDR3 nucleotides are TGTGCCAGCAGGACATTGGGGAACACTGAAGCTTTCTTT. It encodes CASRTLGNTEAFF. The rearrangement uses TRBV6-1 and TRBJ1-1; D not certain. The CDR3 consists of 13 residues. In germline, CDR1 is MNHNS, CDR2 SASEGT. Trimming left V 6 bases short and J 1 base short, with 9 bases between.

This chain connects TRBV4-1 to TRBJ1-1; 7 nucleotides line up with TRBD1. Germline V gives CDR1 MGHRA, CDR2 YSYEKL. This CDR3 has 16 residues. The ends lost 1 base at V and 5 bases at J; junction bases unmatched: 10. CDR3 protein: CASSQGPGAGGTEAFF. For the CDR3, the DNA is TGCGCCAGCAGCCAAGGGCCAGGGGCAGGGGGTACTGAAGCTTTCTTT.

CDR3 loop: CASSVSGGGVPGYTF. CDR3 nucleotide sequence: TGTGCCAGCAGCGTATCGGGGGGGGGAGTTCCTGGCTACACCTTC. The V and J genes are TRBV9 and TRBJ1-2; tentative D call: TRBD1 (5 bases). The germline V and J ends were trimmed by 1 base and 7 bases, with 17 bases remaining between them. The CDR3 length is 15 residues. Looked up from germline, CDR1 is SGDLS and CDR2 is YYNGEE.

V is TRBV19 and J is TRBJ2-1, with TRBD2 matching 12 bases. Germline CDR1 LNHDA, CDR2 SQIVND (reference sequence). There are 16 residues in the CDR3. Trimming at V came to 5 bases and at J to 4 bases, leaving 6 bases not matched to a gene. CDR3 DNA: TGTGCCAGTAGTCGACGGACTAGCGGGGCGTACAATGAGCAGTTCTTC. Translating it yields CASSRRTSGAYNEQFF.

The gene calls are TRBV10-2 and TRBJ2-5; tentatively, D is TRBD2 (7 bases). V gave up 1 base and J gave up 5 bases, with 14 bases separating them. From germline, CDR1 is WSHSY and CDR2 SAAADI. This CDR3 contains 15 residues. The CDR3 loop is CASSEFGGRGETQYF. CDR3 in DNA: TGCGCCAGCAGTGAGTTCGGGGGGCGAGGGGAGACCCAGTACTTC.

This clone was counted only a few times. The chain recombines TRBV6-6 with TRBJ2-7, with D unresolved. V was cut by 6 bases and J by 3 bases, with 21 bases left in between. There are 16 residues in the CDR3. Germline V gene sequence: CDR1 MNHNY, CDR2 SVGAGI (reference sequence). CDR3 sequence: CASSSKQSAVHYEQYF. CDR3 DNA sequence: TGTGCCAGCAGCAGTAAGCAAAGTGCGGTTCACTACGAGCAGTACTTC.

This clone has a single count. The rearrangement links TRBV6-5 to TRBJ1-3; the match to TRBD1 covers 8 bases. Germline loops: CDR1 MNHEY, CDR2 SVGAGI. J lost 2 bases, V lost 2 bases, and 5 bases had no gene match. The CDR3 has 16 residues. The CDR3 loop reads CASSYGTGTPGNTIYF. The CDR3 bases are TGTGCCAGCAGTTACGGGACAGGCACACCTGGAAACACCATATATTTT.

The sample holds a few counts of this clone. The rearrangement links TRBV6-5 to TRBJ1-5; tentatively, D is TRBD1 (5 bases). Germline V gene data show CDR1 as MNHEY and CDR2 as SVGAGI. Between the trimmed V and J ends, which lost 6 bases and 3 bases, there was a span of 12 bases. CDR3 length equals 14 residues. In DNA form, the CDR3 reads TGTGCCAGCAGGGGACGGGGGTACAATCAGCCCCAGCATTTT. Protein product: CASRGRGYNQPQHF.

In its sample, this clone was seen a few times. This chain joins TRBV5-1 and TRBJ1-2, with a tentative D call TRBD1 (5 bases). Germline lookup yields CDR1 SGHRS and CDR2 YFSETQ. With 4 bases removed from V and 8 bases from J, the gap between germline ends came to 18 bases. This CDR3 comprises 14 residues. DNA for the CDR3: TGCGCCAGCAGCCTCGGGGGATCCGTAGAAGGCTACACCTTC. It codes for CASSLGGSVEGYTF.

Only one count was recorded for this clone. The V call is TRBV6-6, the J call TRBJ1-2; 9 nucleotides match TRBD1. V was pared by 2 bases and J by 6 bases, with 1 base of the junction left unmatched. CDR3 size: 13 residues. Germline V gives CDR1 MNHNY, CDR2 SVGAGI (reference sequence). The CDR3 spells CASSYGQGNGYTF. The CDR3, as DNA: TGTGCCAGCAGTTACGGACAGGGGAATGGCTACACCTTC.

V gene TRBV6-1 combines with J gene TRBJ2-7, with TRBD1 matching over 10 bases. This CDR3 contains 15 residues. CDR1 MNHNS and CDR2 SASEGT come from the germline V gene. J lost 9 bases, V lost 6 bases, and 14 bases had no gene match. The CDR3 region has the DNA TGTGCCAGCAGGGGGACAGGGGACACACACGACGGGCAGTACTTC. This codes for CASRGTGDTHDGQYF.

The rearrangement uses TRBV10-3 and TRBJ2-5, with D perhaps TRBD1 (5 bases). The CDR3 has 14 amino acids. The germline V gene encodes CDR1 ENHRY and CDR2 SYGVKD. Trimming left V 0 bases short and J 5 bases short, with 10 bases between. This CDR3 is CAISESLGVETQYF. DNA for the CDR3: TGTGCCATCAGTGAGTCGCTAGGGGTGGAGACCCAGTACTTC.

This rearrangement joins TRBV18 to TRBJ1-5; 12 bases fit TRBD1. Germline V lookup: CDR1 KGHSH, CDR2 LQKENI. The J segment lost 2 bases and the V segment lost 0 bases, leaving 5 bases of the junction unmatched. The CDR3 consists of 18 residues. The CDR3 loop is CASSPPGQGARGNQPQHF. The DNA of the CDR3 is TGTGCCAGCTCACCACCGGGACAGGGGGCGCGAGGCAATCAGCCCCAGCATTTT.

V gene TRBV5-4 combines with J gene TRBJ2-1; TRBD2 matches at 8 bases. There are 16 residues in the CDR3. The germline V gene has CDR1 SGHNT and CDR2 YYREEE (reference sequence). Germline trimming cut 4 bases from V and 0 bases from J; bases unmatched to any gene: 6. The CDR3 spells CASSPGGVRSYNEQFF. In nucleotides, the CDR3 is TGTGCCAGCAGCCCGGGGGGGGTCCGCTCCTACAATGAGCAGTTCTTC.